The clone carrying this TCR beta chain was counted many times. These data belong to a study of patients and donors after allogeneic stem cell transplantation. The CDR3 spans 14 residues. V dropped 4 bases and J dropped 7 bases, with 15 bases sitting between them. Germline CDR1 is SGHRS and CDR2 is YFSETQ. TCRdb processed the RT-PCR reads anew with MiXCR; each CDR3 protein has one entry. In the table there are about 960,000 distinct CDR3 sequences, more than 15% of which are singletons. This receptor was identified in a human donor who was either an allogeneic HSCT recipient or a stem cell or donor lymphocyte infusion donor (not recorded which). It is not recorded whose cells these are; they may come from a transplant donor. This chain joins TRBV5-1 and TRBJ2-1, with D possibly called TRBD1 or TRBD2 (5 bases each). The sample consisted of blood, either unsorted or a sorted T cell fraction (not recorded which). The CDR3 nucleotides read TGCGCCAGCAGCAGGGACCCTAGAAGGAATGAGCAGTTCTTC. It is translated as CASSRDPRRNEQFF. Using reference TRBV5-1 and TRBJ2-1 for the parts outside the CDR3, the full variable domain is KAGVTQTPRYLIKTRGQQVTLSCSPISGHRSVSWYQQTPGQGLQFLFEYFSETQRNKGNFPGRFSGRQFSNSRSEMNVSTLELGDSALYLCASSRDPRRNEQFFGPGTRLTVL.